The 10 T cell receptor beta chains in this list originate from one sample, sequenced in a study of graft-versus-host responses after intestinal transplantation. Sequenced by immunoSEQ multiplex PCR; TCRdb stores in-frame clones only, minus some. This sample has about 90,000 clones, with 85% to 95% found just once. Their antigen targets remain unknown. The input for sequencing was unstimulated CD4+ T cells sorted from spleen or lymph node cells, taken before transplant. The receptors come from a human donor who was the organ donor for an intestinal transplant.

The chain couples TRBV7-9 to TRBJ2-5; TRBD2 aligns across 10 bases. The ends lost 6 bases at V and 3 bases at J; junction bases unmatched: 19. CDR3 length: 19 residues. Per germline, CDR1 SEHNR and CDR2 FQNEAQ (reference sequence). For the CDR3, the DNA is TGTGCCAGCAGTCCGATAGCGGGAGGTAGGAGCGGGATGAAAGAGACCCAGTACTTC. Translating it yields CASSPIAGGRSGMKETQYF.

This clone has just one count. The chain carries TRBV7-9 and TRBJ2-1, with D possibly TRBD1 on 5 matching bases. CDR3 length equals 17 residues. The V gene lost 5 bases and the J gene lost 2 bases, with 19 bases spanning the gap. From germline, CDR1 is SEHNR and CDR2 FQNEAQ (reference sequence). CDR3: CASSLNHYAGTYNEQFF. The CDR3 bases are TGTGCCAGCAGCCTAAACCATTACGCAGGGACCTACAATGAGCAGTTCTTC.

This clone was seen a handful of times. CDR3 sequence: CASSRLTGDEQYF. Written as DNA, the CDR3 is TGTGCCAGTAGTAGGTTAACAGGGGACGAGCAGTACTTC. J is TRBJ2-7 and V is TRBV19, with 7 bases identical to TRBD1. With 4 bases clipped from V and 5 bases from J, the junction kept 5 bases outside the gene matches. Germline CDR1 and CDR2: LNHDA and SQIVND (reference sequence). This CDR3 comprises 13 residues. Full variable domain (missing parts from reference TRBV19 and TRBJ2-7): DGGITQSPKYLFRKEGQNVTLSCEQNLNHDAMYWYRQDPGQGLRLIYYSQIVNDFQKGDIAEGYSVSREKKESFPLTVTSAQKNPTAFYLCASSRLTGDEQYFGPGTRLTVT.

The gene calls are TRBV9 and TRBJ1-6; weak D call: TRBD1 (6 bases). The CDR3 loop spans 16 amino acids. V lost 4 bases and J 0 bases, leaving 11 bases between the germline ends. Germline V lookup: CDR1 SGDLS, CDR2 YYNGEE. This CDR3 is CASSLHRDSYNSPLHF. The CDR3 DNA is TGTGCCAGCAGCCTTCACAGGGACTCCTATAATTCACCCCTCCACTTT. Using reference TRBV9 and TRBJ1-6 for the parts outside the CDR3, the full variable domain is DSGVTQTPKHLITATGQRVTLRCSPRSGDLSVYWYQQSLDQGLQFLIQYYNGEERAKGNILERFSAQQFPDLHSELNLSSLELGDSALYFCASSLHRDSYNSPLHFGNGTRLTVT.

The chain joins TRBV10-1 to TRBJ2-1; TRBD1 aligns across 12 bases. The junction had 2 bases not matched to a gene; V was cut back by 4 bases and J by 7 bases. The CDR3 consists of 14 residues. In germline, CDR1 is WNHNN, CDR2 SYGVQD (reference sequence). Written as DNA, the CDR3 is TGCGCCAGCAGTGGGGGACAGGGGGCGAATGAGCAGTTCTTC. This sequence encodes CASSGGQGANEQFF.

This clone was recorded a few times. V is TRBV30 and J is TRBJ2-2; 11 nucleotides agree with TRBD2. CDR1 is GTSNPN and CDR2 is SVGIG in the germline V gene (reference sequence). The CDR3 is 16 amino acids. V lost 4 bases to trimming and J lost 2 bases; unmatched junction nucleotides: 6. The CDR3 spells CAWTSGGTINTGELFF. CDR3 sequence (DNA): TGTGCCTGGACTAGCGGGGGGACCATCAACACCGGGGAGCTGTTTTTT. The full variable domain, rest sourced from reference TRBV30 and TRBJ2-2, is SQTIHQWPATLVQPVGSPLSLECTVEGTSNPNLYWYRQAAGRGLQLLFYSVGIGQISSEVPQNLSASRPQDRQFILSSKKLLLSDSGFYLCAWTSGGTINTGELFFGEGSRLTVL.

The chain uses TRBV6-4 and TRBJ2-3; D gene unclear. The germline V gene has CDR1 MRHNA and CDR2 SNTAGT. V was cut by 8 bases and J by 7 bases, with 16 bases left in between. The CDR3 extends over 13 amino acids. The CDR3 protein is CASRQNGGHTQYF. CDR3 coding DNA: TGTGCCAGCCGCCAAAACGGCGGCCATACGCAGTATTTT.

V usage is TRBV28 and J usage is TRBJ2-5; 9 bases align to TRBD1. The CDR3 loop spans 15 amino acids. After removal of 6 bases from V and 2 bases from J, the junction contained 7 bases not matched to a gene. Germline CDR1 MDHEN, CDR2 SYDVKM. The CDR3 is CASSGQGTTQETQYF. The CDR3 coding sequence is TGTGCCAGCAGCGGACAGGGGACGACTCAAGAGACCCAGTACTTC.

J is TRBJ1-1 and V is TRBV27; weak D call: TRBD1 (5 bases). The CDR3 consists of 16 residues. The germline V gene encodes CDR1 MNHEY and CDR2 SMNVEV (reference sequence). V lost 5 bases, J lost 2 bases, and 18 bases lay in between. Here the CDR3 reads CASSLLKTEPNTEAFF. The CDR3 coding sequence is TGTGCCAGCAGTCTCCTGAAGACAGAGCCTAACACTGAAGCTTTCTTT.

This clone has only one observation. This chain joins TRBV6-6 and TRBJ2-3; D call uncertain. Trimming shortened V by 0 bases and J by 2 bases, and 6 bases separated the two germline ends. Germline CDR1 MNHNY, CDR2 SVGAGI (reference sequence). The CDR3 runs 14 residues. In DNA form, the CDR3 reads TGTGCCAGCAGTTACTCGAGTACCACAGATACGCAGTATTTT. Its translation: CASSYSSTTDTQYF.